This T cell receptor beta chain appears in the sequencing data of a study of T cell repertoires in cytomegalovirus infection. TCRdb reanalysed the reads using MiXCR and keeps one entry per CDR3 protein. The sample lists some 390,000 distinct CDR3 sequences, around 18% occurring once. This clonotype was observed a few times. Germline CDR1 reads SGHRS; CDR2 reads YFSETQ. The CDR3 consists of 14 residues. With 0 bases removed from V and 8 bases from J, the gap between germline ends came to 14 bases. The receptor's source is a human donor in good health (CMV status not recorded). Some clones in this sample may be carry-over from other donors' samples. The sample consisted of PBMCs. The chain employs TRBV5-1 and TRBJ1-2; D call uncertain. CDR3 residues: CASSLGAPRRGYTF. The DNA of the CDR3 is TGCGCCAGCAGCTTGGGGGCTCCCCGTCGGGGCTACACCTTC.